One and the same sample provided the 18 T cell receptor beta chains below, sequenced in a study of CD8+CD57+ T cells in acquired aplastic anemia. Both TCR beta VDJ combination and CDR3 sequence profiling were carried out. Genomic DNA was the template for this profiling. TCRdb re-derived calls from the reads in MiXCR, one entry per CDR3 protein. Of 350,000 to 450,000 distinct CDR3 sequences listed, around 72% are singletons. The sample consisted of sorted CD4+, CD8+, or CD8+CD57+ T cells (not recorded which) from PBMCs. These receptor sequences come from a human donor in good health, serving as a control.

V gene TRBV5-6 combines with J gene TRBJ1-1; D possibly corresponds to TRBD1 (5 bases). This CDR3 has 14 residues. Trimming stripped 1 base from V and 4 bases from J, with 11 bases between. Germline V gene sequence: CDR1 SGHDT, CDR2 YYEEEE. The CDR3 region has the DNA TGTGCCAGCAGCTTGCGACGGGGGATCACTGAAGCTTTCTTT. Translated, it gives CASSLRRGITEAFF.

The chain has TRBV7-6 and TRBJ1-6, with D unresolved. The CDR3 covers 16 residues. Trimming removed 2 bases at V and 16 bases at J, with 24 bases between. CDR1 and CDR2 (germline): SGHVS, FNYEAQ. The CDR3 reads CASSLSGNTQAFFLHF. Written as DNA, the CDR3 is TGTGCCAGCAGCTTAAGTGGGAACACCCAAGCTTTCTTTCTCCACTTT.

This clonotype was observed once. CDR3 DNA: TGTGCCAGCAGCTTGCATAGGGGTAAAAATCAGCCCCAGCATTTT. Protein: CASSLHRGKNQPQHF. This chain connects TRBV2 to TRBJ1-5; tentative D call: TRBD1 (5 bases). Looked up from germline, CDR1 is SNHLY and CDR2 is FYNNEI. This CDR3 is built from 15 residues. V lost 6 bases, J lost 4 bases, and 16 bases lay in between.

CDR3 sequence reads: CASSFGTGPYEQYF. CDR3 coding DNA: TGTGCCAGCAGTTTCGGGACAGGGCCCTACGAGCAGTACTTC. V gene TRBV12-3 or TRBV12-4 combines with J gene TRBJ2-7; the match to TRBD1 covers 9 bases. This CDR3 has 14 amino acids. V gave up 3 bases and J gave up 2 bases; unmatched junction bases: 2.

The table lists this clonotype with many counts. CDR3 amino acids: CASSGLLQNSPLHF. CDR3 in DNA: TGTGCCAGCAGCGGATTACTACAGAATTCACCCCTCCACTTT. This chain links TRBV9 with TRBJ1-6, with unresolved D. Deletions cut 3 bases from V and 7 bases from J, with 11 bases between. This CDR3 spans 14 amino acids. The germline CDR1 and CDR2 sequences are SGDLS and YYNGEE.

This chain uses TRBV19 with TRBJ2-7; possibly TRBD2 for D (5 bases). Germline-derived CDR1 and CDR2 are LNHDA and SQIVND (reference sequence). The CDR3 covers 15 residues. The V and J ends lost 6 bases and 5 bases respectively, with 20 bases between them. For the CDR3, the DNA is TGTGCCAGTAGCCAACAGCGAGTTAGCGCCCACGAGCAGTACTTC. Amino acids: CASSQQRVSAHEQYF. The variable domain in full, with the rest retrieved from reference TRBV19 and TRBJ2-7, is DGGITQSPKYLFRKEGQNVTLSCEQNLNHDAMYWYRQDPGQGLRLIYYSQIVNDFQKGDIAEGYSVSREKKESFPLTVTSAQKNPTAFYLCASSQQRVSAHEQYFGPGTRLTVT.

With respect to this clonotype: At one of its ends the junction is not consistent with the germline gene, which may arise from a read error. The rearrangement uses TRBV5-1 and TRBJ1-5, with 7 bases matching TRBD1. From germline, CDR1 is SGHRS and CDR2 YFSETQ. The CDR3 is 13 amino acids. The CDR3 sequence is CASSTRQGEPQHF. Here the CDR3 DNA reads TGTGCCAGCAGCACGCGTCAGGGGGAGCCCCAGCATTTT.

The rearrangement uses TRBV5-8 and TRBJ2-2; TRBD2 might be the D (5 bases). CDR3 length equals 15 residues. Germline V gene sequence: CDR1 SGHTS, CDR2 YDEGEE. Between the trimmed V and J ends, which lost 2 bases and 0 bases, there was a span of 8 bases. CDR3 amino acids: CASSLLRANTGELFF. CDR3 coding DNA: TGTGCCAGCAGCTTACTGAGGGCGAACACCGGGGAGCTGTTTTTT.

The V call is TRBV20-1, the J call TRBJ2-1; TRBD1 or TRBD2 may be the D gene (5 bases each). Germline CDR1 and CDR2: DFQATT and SNEGSKA (reference sequence). V was trimmed by 6 bases and J by 9 bases, leaving 18 bases between them. This CDR3 is built from 13 residues. CDR3 DNA sequence: TGCAGTGCCAGCAGTTATTACGGGGCTGAGCAGTTCTTC. It is translated as CSASSYYGAEQFF.

The chain has TRBV7-9 and TRBJ2-7; 9 nucleotides match TRBD2. With V trimmed by 3 bases and J by 5 bases, 8 bases remained unmatched. The CDR3 spans 15 residues. Per germline, CDR1 SEHNR and CDR2 FQNEAQ (reference sequence). The CDR3 region has the DNA TGTGCCAGCAGCTTCCCAGCGGGGGGCCTCGACGAGCAGTACTTC. Amino acids: CASSFPAGGLDEQYF.

This clonotype appeared many times. This chain uses TRBV29-1 with TRBJ1-1, with no clear D. This CDR3 is 13 amino acids long. V lost 7 bases, J lost 4 bases, and 16 bases lay in between. Germline V CDR1 and CDR2: SQVTM, ANQGSEA. As DNA, the CDR3 is TGCAGCGGGACTACGAAAGGGATCACTGAAGCTTTCTTT. It is translated as CSGTTKGITEAFF.

This clonotype was recorded at least ten times. J is TRBJ1-1 and V is TRBV29-1; D unclear. CDR1 is SQVTM, CDR2 ANQGSEA, per germline. V lost 0 bases, J lost 5 bases, and 13 bases lay in between. The CDR3 covers 14 residues. CDR3 nucleotides: TGCAGCGTTGAAGATCGGATAGGGTCAACTGAAGCTTTCTTT. Translated, it gives CSVEDRIGSTEAFF.

The rearrangement uses TRBV20-1 and TRBJ1-2; no firm D call. V was trimmed by 6 bases and J by 2 bases, leaving 10 bases between them. The CDR3 runs 12 residues. CDR1 is DFQATT, CDR2 SNEGSKA, per germline (reference sequence). In DNA, the CDR3 is TGCAGTGCCGCGACCTACAACTATGGCTACACCTTC. Protein: CSAATYNYGYTF.

This chain connects TRBV5-4 to TRBJ2-1; D is unresolved. Trimming pared 7 bases from V and 9 bases from J, leaving 20 bases between. This CDR3 region has 14 residues. Per the germline V gene, CDR1 is SGHNT and CDR2 is YYREEE (reference sequence). The CDR3, as DNA: TGTGCCAGCTCATCCCAGGTAATTCCAGGTGAGCAGTTCTTC. Its translation is CASSSQVIPGEQFF.

This clonotype was detected only once. Because the CDR3 is missing its conserved closing phenylalanine or tryptophan, this is likely a read error. It is unclear where the CDR3 begins or ends on the DNA, so no DNA is shown, and the CDR3 is as TCRdb lists it. J is TRBJ2-2 and V is TRBV15; the D call of TRBD1 is as the table states it, not checked on the DNA. The CDR3 length equals 16 residues, ends included. In germline, CDR1 is LNHNV, CDR2 YYDKDF (reference sequence). Here the CDR3 reads CATSRGAAETMATPSV.

Comments on this clonotype: One end of the junction varies from germline; a read error may be responsible. The J gene is TRBJ1-2, the V gene TRBV20-1, with TRBD1 matching 8 bases. The CDR3 length is 12 residues. The germline gives CDR1 DFQATT, CDR2 SNEGSKA (reference sequence). CDR3 loop: CSVNRGGDGYTF. As DNA, the CDR3 is TGCAGTGTTAACAGGGGGGGGGATGGGTACACCTTC.

This clonotype was seen more than once but under ten times. One end of the junction does not line up with germline, which may come from a read error. This chain connects TRBV19 to TRBJ2-2; the D is unclear. The CDR3 has 14 amino acids. Germline V lookup: CDR1 LNHDA, CDR2 SQIVND (reference sequence). The CDR3 region is CANSINQNTGELFF. CDR3 coding DNA: TGTGCCAATAGTATAAACCAGAACACCGGGGAGCTGTTTTTT.

There are a few counts of this clonotype. A much larger clone is a single base away; this may be a read error. This chain connects TRBV25-1 to TRBJ1-1, with 7 positions matching TRBD1. The CDR3 covers 14 residues. Per germline, CDR1 MGHDK and CDR2 SYGVNS. With V trimmed by 4 bases and J by 3 bases, 5 bases remained unmatched. The CDR3 region is CASSGLTGDTEAFF. The CDR3 DNA sequence: TGTGCCAGCAGTGGACTAACAGGGGACACTGAAGCTTTCTTT.